This is a list of T cell receptor beta chains from one sample in a study of blood T cell repertoires in COVID-19. Only in-frame clones appear in the TCRdb table, and some are missing; sequencing was by immunoSEQ multiplex PCR. Found here are roughly 26,000 clones, approximately 92% of them singletons; the top ten hold just over 2%. The sequencing input was peripheral blood. The source of these receptors is a human donor in a cohort sampled during active COVID-19. Each CDR3 is given with its conserved first and last residue.

j_gene: TRBJ1-5; v_gene: TRBV11-2; CDR3aa: CASSLDLRGGNQPQHF
j_gene: TRBJ1-1; v_gene: TRBV5-1; CDR3aa: CASSFTGGTEAFF
j_gene: TRBJ2-1; v_gene: TRBV4-1; CDR3aa: CASSQDSGEPANEQFF
j_gene: TRBJ1-6; v_gene: TRBV27; CDR3aa: CASSLSRVGGSPLHF
j_gene: TRBJ2-1; v_gene: TRBV28; CDR3aa: CASSSVTAIKLYNEQFF
j_gene: TRBJ1-5; v_gene: TRBV24-1; CDR3aa: CATGDRANQPQHF
j_gene: TRBJ2-5; v_gene: TRBV18; CDR3aa: CASSPPPGAQYF
j_gene: TRBJ1-4; v_gene: TRBV7-8; CDR3aa: CASSLATGGGEKLFF
j_gene: TRBJ1-1; v_gene: TRBV6-5; CDR3aa: CASTDRWHTEAFF
j_gene: TRBJ2-3; v_gene: TRBV9; CDR3aa: CASSVGASGDTDTQYF
j_gene: TRBJ2-2; v_gene: TRBV10-3; CDR3aa: CALNPGKANTGELFF
j_gene: TRBJ2-7; v_gene: TRBV6-5; CDR3aa: CASSYGDLSYEQYF
j_gene: TRBJ2-1; v_gene: TRBV18; CDR3aa: CASSPPQGIGAEQFF
j_gene: TRBJ2-1; v_gene: TRBV11-3; CDR3aa: CASSLSSGLGNEQFF
j_gene: TRBJ2-3; v_gene: TRBV5-4; CDR3aa: CASSLGQGSNTQYF
j_gene: TRBJ1-1; v_gene: TRBV7-3; CDR3aa: CASSLGTGGSVRTEAFF
j_gene: TRBJ1-3; v_gene: TRBV4-1; CDR3aa: CASSQEKLGGVSGNTIYF
j_gene: TRBJ2-1; v_gene: TRBV30; CDR3aa: CAWSRVTGTSGGYEQFF
j_gene: TRBJ1-2; v_gene: TRBV10-1; CDR3aa: CASSDNPRGYGYTF
j_gene: TRBJ2-5; v_gene: TRBV5-5; CDR3aa: CASSLAFQETQYF
j_gene: TRBJ1-4; v_gene: TRBV11-2; CDR3aa: CASRGLEEKLFF
j_gene: TRBJ2-5; v_gene: TRBV7-9; CDR3aa: CASSPQETQYF
j_gene: TRBJ1-1; v_gene: TRBV21-1; CDR3aa: CASSSRTEAFF
j_gene: TRBJ2-3; v_gene: TRBV4-2; CDR3aa: CASSQDLAGGTDTQYF
j_gene: TRBJ2-7; v_gene: TRBV7-2; CDR3aa: CASSFLAGSYEQYF
j_gene: TRBJ1-5; v_gene: TRBV6-5; CDR3aa: CASSSGTVGQPQHF
j_gene: TRBJ2-7; v_gene: TRBV6-6; CDR3aa: CASSPPGNEQYF
j_gene: TRBJ1-4; v_gene: TRBV4-1; CDR3aa: CASSQPSRGQPSEKLFF
j_gene: TRBJ1-5; v_gene: TRBV23-1; CDR3aa: CASSQPPPENDRDRSNQPQHF
j_gene: TRBJ1-2; v_gene: TRBV7-2; CDR3aa: CASSLIQGRANYGYTF
j_gene: TRBJ1-4; v_gene: TRBV4-3; CDR3aa: CASSLGAAGREKLFF
j_gene: TRBJ1-5; v_gene: TRBV10-2; CDR3aa: CASSERQGASGQPQHF